The 3 T cell receptor beta chains below all came from one sample that was sequenced in a study of glioma-infiltrating T cells after dendritic cell vaccination. Regarding time point: after dendritic cell vaccination, including at tumor progression/relapse. Repertoires were generated with immunoSEQ multiplex PCR, while TCRdb's copy carries only in-frame clones and drops some. The sample lists tens of thousands of clones, about four fifths occurring once. The sample was blood, taken after dendritic cell vaccination. The origin of the receptors is a human donor with glioblastoma.

This clone was seen only a few times. The chain carries TRBV11-1 and TRBJ1-2; D is possibly TRBD1 (5 bases). The CDR3 is 14 residues long. Trimming cost V 3 bases and J 6 bases, with 14 bases left between them. Germline V gene lookup returns CDR1 SGHAT and CDR2 FQDESV (reference sequence). CDR3 sequence reads: CASSFTDRGDGYTF. CDR3 bases: TGTGCCAGCAGCTTCACGGATAGGGGCGATGGCTACACCTTC.

The V call is TRBV9, the J call TRBJ2-5; 7 nucleotides match TRBD2. Germline V gene lookup returns CDR1 SGDLS and CDR2 YYNGEE. The J segment lost 0 bases and the V segment lost 0 bases, leaving 2 bases of the junction unmatched. The CDR3 runs 15 residues. The CDR3 nucleotides read TGTGCCAGCAGCGTAGTGGGGGGGGACCAAGAGACCCAGTACTTC. It yields the protein CASSVVGGDQETQYF.

This chain uses TRBV5-1 with TRBJ2-1; perhaps TRBD2 as D (6 bases). CDR3 length equals 15 residues. Germline CDR1 SGHRS, CDR2 YFSETQ. The V end was cut by 3 bases, the J end by 2 bases, with 12 bases between. In DNA form, the CDR3 reads TGCGCCAGCAGCTGGGGGACTGGGACCTACAATGAGCAGTTCTTC. It codes for CASSWGTGTYNEQFF. The variable domain in full, completed from reference TRBV5-1 and TRBJ2-1, reads KAGVTQTPRYLIKTRGQQVTLSCSPISGHRSVSWYQQTPGQGLQFLFEYFSETQRNKGNFPGRFSGRQFSNSRSEMNVSTLELGDSALYLCASSWGTGTYNEQFFGPGTRLTVL.